The 30 T cell receptor beta chains listed next were all sequenced from one sample in a study of CD8+ T cells in alopecia areata. It was cDNA, reverse transcribed from extracted RNA, that served as the sequencing template. Assay: immunoSEQ multiplex PCR; the TCRdb copy retains only in-frame clones and omits some. The sample carries some 150,000 clones, 86% recorded once. Treatment here: oral pan-JAK inhibitor, 5-10 mg twice daily. Sample: CD8+ T cells sorted from blood, taken at week 4, from a patient treated with tofacitinib. The receptor set was obtained from a human donor with alopecia areata.

This clone was counted between two and nine times. This chain uses TRBV9 with TRBJ2-7; a possible D gene is TRBD1 (5 bases). Trimming left V 1 base short and J 0 bases short, with 14 bases between. The CDR3 consists of 16 residues. The germline gives CDR1 SGDLS, CDR2 YYNGEE. The CDR3 DNA reads as TGTGCCAGCAGCGTAATAGACAGTTTCCCCTCCTACGAGCAGTACTTC. Amino acid sequence: CASSVIDSFPSYEQYF. Variable domain in full (rest from reference TRBV9 and TRBJ2-7): DSGVTQTPKHLITATGQRVTLRCSPRSGDLSVYWYQQSLDQGLQFLIQYYNGEERAKGNILERFSAQQFPDLHSELNLSSLELGDSALYFCASSVIDSFPSYEQYFGPGTRLTVT.

V gene TRBV11-2 combines with J gene TRBJ2-3; TRBD2 agrees at 9 bases. The V and J ends lost 5 bases and 5 bases, in that order; junction bases with no gene match: 8. The CDR3 spans 15 residues. CDR1 is SGHAT, CDR2 FQNNGV, per germline. CDR3 sequence: CASSLRAGGRDTQYF. The CDR3 nucleotides are TGTGCCAGCAGCCTAAGGGCGGGGGGGCGAGATACGCAGTATTTT.

The chain couples TRBV30 to TRBJ2-3, with TRBD1 identical over 7 bases. The V and J ends lost 4 bases and 2 bases, in that order; junction bases with no gene match: 6. The CDR3 runs 14 residues. Germline-derived CDR1 and CDR2 are GTSNPN and SVGIG (reference sequence). In nucleotides, the CDR3 is TGTGCCTGGACGTGGACAGGACCCACAGATACGCAGTATTTT. Protein sequence: CAWTWTGPTDTQYF.

The chain couples TRBV2 to TRBJ1-4; TRBD1 might be the D (5 bases). The CDR3 covers 11 residues. CDR1 and CDR2 (germline): SNHLY, FYNNEI. V was shortened by 10 bases and J by 14 bases, with 17 bases between the two germline ends. CDR3 sequence (DNA): TGTGCCACCTTGGGCGGGGGGAGTCTGTTTTTT. It encodes CATLGGGSLFF.

The chain employs TRBV2 and TRBJ2-7; either TRBD1 or TRBD2 may supply D (6 bases each). Trimming left V 10 bases short and J 2 bases short, with 12 bases between. This CDR3 region has 12 residues. The germline V gene encodes CDR1 SNHLY and CDR2 FYNNEI. The CDR3 sequence: CATRGGTYEQYF. CDR3 sequence (DNA): TGTGCCACCAGGGGAGGAACCTACGAGCAGTACTTC.

CDR3 in DNA: TGTGCCAGCAGCGGTCTTCCATCCGGGACAGAAGTCGAGCAGTACTTC. Encoded protein: CASSGLPSGTEVEQYF. V and J are TRBV5-4 and TRBJ2-7; 7 bases are a match to TRBD1. V lost 4 bases to trimming and J lost 6 bases; unmatched junction nucleotides: 16. The CDR3 runs to 16 residues. Germline V gives CDR1 SGHNT, CDR2 YYREEE (reference sequence).

The chain carries TRBV4-1 and TRBJ1-5; tentatively, D is TRBD1 (5 bases). CDR1 is MGHRA and CDR2 is YSYEKL in the germline V gene. Deletions cut 3 bases from V and 8 bases from J, with 14 bases between. CDR3 length: 14 amino acids. The CDR3 loop is CASSQDRGGKPQHF. The CDR3 DNA follows: TGCGCCAGCAGCCAGGACCGCGGGGGTAAGCCCCAGCATTTT.

This rearrangement joins TRBV7-8 to TRBJ2-7; D is undetermined. The V end was cut by 1 base, the J end by 2 bases, with 6 bases between. CDR1 SGHVS and CDR2 FQNEAQ come from the germline V gene. This CDR3 contains 13 residues. The CDR3 DNA reads as TGTGCCAGCAGCTTAGTTTCAACCTACGAGCAGTACTTC. Its protein is CASSLVSTYEQYF.

The V call is TRBV28, the J call TRBJ2-5; 8 nucleotides align to TRBD1. CDR1 is MDHEN, CDR2 SYDVKM, per germline. The CDR3 has 14 residues. After removal of 3 bases from V and 4 bases from J, the junction contained 4 bases not matched to a gene. CDR3 protein: CASSLRQGRETQYF. The CDR3 DNA is TGTGCCAGCAGTTTGAGACAGGGGCGAGAGACCCAGTACTTC.

This clone turned up a few times. V is TRBV29-1 and J is TRBJ2-1; a possible D gene is TRBD2 (5 bases). Looked up from germline, CDR1 is SQVTM and CDR2 is ANQGSEA. This CDR3 has 16 amino acids. Trimming left V 0 bases short and J 0 bases short, with 12 bases between. The CDR3 DNA follows: TGCAGCGTTGAAGAAGCTAGCCGGAGCTCCTACAATGAGCAGTTCTTC. Translating gives CSVEEASRSSYNEQFF.

This chain uses TRBV6-6 with TRBJ2-7, with D unclear. Germline values: CDR1 MNHNY, CDR2 SVGAGI (reference sequence). The CDR3 spans 16 residues. Trimming shortened V by 6 bases and J by 1 base, and 19 bases separated the two germline ends. In nucleotides, the CDR3 is TGTGCCAGCAGCCCACTATACGGGTGGAAGTCCTACGAGCAGTACTTC. Amino acid sequence: CASSPLYGWKSYEQYF.

This chain connects TRBV6-5 to TRBJ2-7; TRBD2 matches 8 bases. The CDR3 runs 14 residues. In germline, CDR1 is MNHEY, CDR2 SVGAGI. V shed 5 bases and J 5 bases; nucleotides not matched to a gene: 8. CDR3 sequence reads: CASSTGTRVDEQYF. CDR3 in DNA: TGTGCCAGCAGTACCGGGACTAGAGTAGACGAGCAGTACTTC.

This clone was seen more than once but under ten times. The chain uses TRBV29-1 and TRBJ2-7, with unresolved D. There are 14 residues in the CDR3. CDR1 and CDR2 (germline): SQVTM, ANQGSEA. Trimming left V 6 bases short and J 6 bases short, with 21 bases between. CDR3 region: CSVGSATSLSEQYF. The CDR3, as DNA: TGCAGCGTCGGGTCAGCAACCTCCTTATCCGAGCAGTACTTC.

This chain connects TRBV7-8 to TRBJ1-1, with TRBD1 as a possible D gene (5 bases). V was shortened by 0 bases and J by 6 bases, with 8 bases between the two germline ends. This CDR3 region has 13 residues. The germline CDR1 and CDR2 sequences are SGHVS and FQNEAQ. The CDR3 DNA reads as TGTGCCAGCAGCTTAGCGACAGCCCCTGAAGCTTTCTTT. Protein: CASSLATAPEAFF.

This chain connects TRBV5-4 to TRBJ2-3; a weak D match, TRBD1 (5 bases). Germline assignment: CDR1 SGHNT and CDR2 YYREEE (reference sequence). CDR3 length: 15 residues. Trimming took 5 bases from V and 2 from J, leaving 15 bases between them. CDR3 DNA sequence: TGTGCCAGCAGTCCTAGGGGATTACCCACAGATACGCAGTATTTT. It codes for CASSPRGLPTDTQYF.

This sequence joins TRBV27 and TRBJ2-7; tentative D call: TRBD2 (6 bases). This CDR3 region has 12 residues. Germline V lookup: CDR1 MNHEY, CDR2 SMNVEV (reference sequence). Deletions cut 3 bases from V and 6 bases from J, with 9 bases between. CDR3 coding DNA: TGTGCCAGCAGTTTTCGGGGGTCCGAGCAGTACTTC. The encoded protein is CASSFRGSEQYF.

The rearrangement joins TRBV30 to TRBJ2-1; 7 bases align to TRBD2. CDR3 length equals 14 residues. After removal of 5 bases from V and 2 bases from J, the junction contained 6 bases not matched to a gene. Per germline, CDR1 GTSNPN and CDR2 SVGIG (reference sequence). CDR3: CAWGAGAPYNEQFF. Written as DNA, the CDR3 is TGTGCCTGGGGGGCGGGAGCGCCCTACAATGAGCAGTTCTTC.

Concerning this clone: The CDR3 ends on some other residue instead of the conserved phenylalanine or tryptophan, so this is likely a read error. The DNA is left out, because the CDR3 cannot be placed on it with certainty; the CDR3 is given as TCRdb lists it. V usage is TRBV5-6 and J usage is TRBJ1-4. The CDR3 region is 15 residues in length, termini included. CDR1 and CDR2 from the germline V gene are SGHDT and YYEEEE. The CDR3 here is CASSLGFGGAPPFAS.

The chain employs TRBV5-1 and TRBJ1-1; D might be TRBD1 (6 bases). The V end was cut by 3 bases, the J end by 3 bases, with 15 bases between. Germline assignment: CDR1 SGHRS and CDR2 YFSETQ. The CDR3 has 15 amino acids. The CDR3 region is CASSSGEQGYTEAFF. CDR3 nucleotide sequence: TGCGCCAGCAGCTCGGGAGAACAGGGATACACTGAAGCTTTCTTT. Filled out from reference TRBV5-1 and TRBJ1-1, the complete variable domain reads KAGVTQTPRYLIKTRGQQVTLSCSPISGHRSVSWYQQTPGQGLQFLFEYFSETQRNKGNFPGRFSGRQFSNSRSEMNVSTLELGDSALYLCASSSGEQGYTEAFFGQGTRLTVV.

This chain uses TRBV28 with TRBJ2-3, with D possibly matching TRBD2 (5 bases). The germline CDR1 and CDR2 sequences are MDHEN and SYDVKM. This CDR3 region has 14 residues. The ends were cut back, 5 bases at V and 8 bases at J, with 17 bases in the middle. The CDR3 sequence: CASSPGLSPGTQYF. The CDR3 DNA sequence: TGTGCCAGCAGTCCCGGACTCTCTCCTGGTACGCAGTATTTT.

This chain connects TRBV29-1 to TRBJ2-1; 7 bases line up with TRBD1. The length of the CDR3 is 16 residues. The V segment lost 1 base and the J segment 1 base; nucleotides outside the gene matches: 7. In germline, CDR1 is SQVTM, CDR2 ANQGSEA. In nucleotides, the CDR3 is TGCAGCGTTGAAGGACAGGGTATGGAATCCTACAATGAGCAGTTCTTC. Translated: CSVEGQGMESYNEQFF.

The chain couples TRBV12-5 to TRBJ2-7; a weak D match, TRBD1 (6 bases). The CDR3 is made up of 15 amino acids. From germline, CDR1 is LGHNT and CDR2 FRNRAP. Trimming took off 3 bases at V and 2 bases at J, with 14 bases between the two ends. The DNA for the CDR3 is TGTGCTAGTGGTTTCGCCGGGACATCCACCTACGAGCAGTACTTC. This sequence encodes CASGFAGTSTYEQYF.

A word on this clone: This CDR3 is also generated by other DNA sequences in the sample. This chain connects TRBV11-2 to TRBJ1-1, with a possible D match to TRBD1 (5 bases). CDR3 size: 12 residues. Germline values: CDR1 SGHAT, CDR2 FQNNGV. The V end was cut by 3 bases, the J end by 5 bases, with 7 bases between. Here the CDR3 reads CASSFEGTEAFF. The CDR3, as DNA: TGTGCCAGCAGCTTTGAGGGGACTGAAGCTTTCTTT.

The chain employs TRBV14 and TRBJ2-3; D ambiguous. The V and J ends lost 0 bases and 3 bases respectively, with 4 bases between them. Germline V lookup: CDR1 SGHDN, CDR2 FVKESK. The CDR3 runs to 13 residues. CDR3: CASSQDRTDTQYF. The CDR3 region has the DNA TGTGCCAGCAGCCAAGACCGAACAGATACGCAGTATTTT.

The genes are TRBV7-9 and TRBJ2-7, with D perhaps TRBD1 (5 bases). The CDR3 totals 14 residues. Between the trimmed V and J ends, which lost 1 base and 3 bases, there was a span of 10 bases. The germline V gene has CDR1 SEHNR and CDR2 FQNEAQ (reference sequence). In DNA form, the CDR3 reads TGTGCCAGCAGCTTAGAAGGGGCTGGCTACGAGCAGTACTTC. Translated, it gives CASSLEGAGYEQYF.

The chain joins TRBV7-9 to TRBJ1-1; D is uncertain. CDR3 length: 12 amino acids. CDR1 and CDR2 from the germline V gene are SEHNR and FQNEAQ (reference sequence). The V and J ends lost 7 bases and 8 bases respectively, with 14 bases between them. CDR3 protein: CASTTSRREAFF. CDR3 DNA: TGTGCCAGCACCACAAGCAGAAGGGAAGCTTTCTTT.

The chain is built from TRBV27 and TRBJ2-7; TRBD1 aligns across 8 bases. V was pared by 7 bases and J by 3 bases, with 11 bases of the junction left unmatched. The CDR3 contains 15 residues. The germline CDR1 and CDR2 sequences are MNHEY and SMNVEV (reference sequence). The CDR3 region is CASTPTTGVVYEQYF. The CDR3 nucleotides read TGTGCCAGCACCCCAACGACAGGGGTCGTCTACGAGCAGTACTTC.

The rearrangement uses TRBV2 and TRBJ1-2, with D tentatively TRBD1 (6 bases). The CDR3 runs 15 residues. V shed 6 bases and J shed 5 bases, with 19 bases lying between them. Germline CDR1 and CDR2: SNHLY and FYNNEI. The CDR3 DNA sequence: TGTGCCAGCAGGTCCTTGGCGGGACAATTTTATGGCTACACCTTC. Residues: CASRSLAGQFYGYTF. Full variable domain (outside the CDR3, taken from reference TRBV2 and TRBJ1-2): EPEVTQTPSHQVTQMGQEVILRCVPISNHLYFYWYRQILGQKVEFLVSFYNNEISEKSEIFDDQFSVERPDGSNFTLKIRSTKLEDSAMYFCASRSLAGQFYGYTFGSGTRLTVV.

The chain recombines TRBV27 with TRBJ1-3; tentative D call: TRBD1 (5 bases). The CDR3 length is 14 residues. V was shortened by 5 bases and J by 0 bases, with 8 bases between the two germline ends. Germline assignment: CDR1 MNHEY and CDR2 SMNVEV (reference sequence). CDR3 amino acids: CASSRGGSGNTIYF. CDR3 in DNA: TGTGCCAGCAGTAGGGGTGGCTCTGGAAACACCATATATTTT.

This clone was observed a handful of times. The CDR3 region has the DNA TGTGCCAGCAGGGAGCAAAGTTGGGACGAGCAGTACTTC. This sequence encodes CASREQSWDEQYF. The rearrangement uses TRBV6-5 and TRBJ2-7; no definite D call. The germline CDR1 and CDR2 sequences are MNHEY and SVGAGI. Trimming removed 6 bases from V and 5 bases from J, with 14 bases in between. CDR3 length: 13 residues.